The 22 T cell receptor beta chains in this list originate from one sample, sequenced in a study of radiation and T cells in renal cell carcinoma. Here immunoSEQ multiplex PCR was the method, and the copy in TCRdb shows in-frame clones only, minus some. The sample carries some 75,000 clones, 82% recorded once. Specified time point: blood 2 weeks post-SBRT. Treatment: 15 Gy SBRT to primary tumor, nephrectomy 4 weeks later. The sequenced sample was blood, obtained from a patient whose treatment included radiotherapy and nephrectomy. The receptors derive from a man between 60 and 70 years old with renal cell carcinoma.

This chain uses TRBV15 with TRBJ2-3, with D perhaps matching TRBD2 (6 bases). The CDR3 has 14 amino acids. Germline V gives CDR1 LNHNV, CDR2 YYDKDF (reference sequence). Trimming took 5 bases from V and 1 from J, leaving 10 bases between them. The CDR3 loop is CATSGLAGTDTQYF. The CDR3 DNA reads as TGTGCCACCAGCGGTTTAGCGGGCACAGATACGCAGTATTTT. Combining the CDR3 with reference TRBV15 and TRBJ2-3 gives the whole variable domain DAMVIQNPRYQVTQFGKPVTLSCSQTLNHNVMYWYQQKSSQAPKLLFHYYDKDFNNEADTPDNFQSRRPNTSFCFLDIRSPGLGDTAMYLCATSGLAGTDTQYFGPGTRLTVL.

The CDR3 sequence is CASGPYSGANVLTF. The DNA of the CDR3 is TGTGCCAGCGGACCTTACTCTGGGGCCAACGTCCTGACTTTC. The chain is built from TRBV28 and TRBJ2-6; D gene unclear. CDR1 is MDHEN, CDR2 SYDVKM, per germline. The V gene lost 8 bases and the J gene lost 0 bases, with 8 bases spanning the gap. The CDR3 covers 14 residues.

This clone was found a few times. V and J are TRBV18 and TRBJ1-1; the D gene is possibly TRBD1 (6 bases). Trimming left V 3 bases short and J 4 bases short, with 15 bases between. There are 15 residues in the CDR3. Per the germline V gene, CDR1 is KGHSH and CDR2 is LQKENI. This CDR3 is CASSPIRGSGTEAFF. Written as DNA, the CDR3 is TGTGCCAGCTCACCCATAAGGGGGTCCGGCACTGAAGCTTTCTTT. Full variable domain (outside the CDR3, taken from reference TRBV18 and TRBJ1-1): NAGVMQNPRHLVRRRGQEARLRCSPMKGHSHVYWYRQLPEEGLKFMVYLQKENIIDESGMPKERFSAEFPKEGPSILRIQQVVRGDSAAYFCASSPIRGSGTEAFFGQGTRLTVV.

This sequence joins TRBV7-9 and TRBJ2-7; TRBD2 might be the D (5 bases). Germline V gene data show CDR1 as SEHNR and CDR2 as FQNEAQ (reference sequence). The V gene lost 5 bases and the J gene lost 0 bases, with 8 bases spanning the gap. There are 13 residues in the CDR3. The CDR3 DNA reads TGTGCCAGCAGCCCCGGAGGCTCCTACGAGCAGTACTTC. Residues: CASSPGGSYEQYF.

This clone was counted only a few times. The rearrangement links TRBV19 to TRBJ1-2; possibly TRBD1 for D (5 bases). Germline values: CDR1 LNHDA, CDR2 SQIVND (reference sequence). The ends were cut back, 7 bases at V and 2 bases at J, with 17 bases in the middle. The CDR3 has 15 amino acids. In nucleotides, the CDR3 is TGTGCCAGTACAATGGGGCGACTTAACAACTATGGCTACACCTTC. Amino acids: CASTMGRLNNYGYTF.

The rearrangement links TRBV5-1 to TRBJ2-2; TRBD2 aligns across 11 bases. Germline trimming cut 6 bases from V and 1 base from J; bases unmatched to any gene: 5. The CDR3 is 16 residues long. The germline V gene encodes CDR1 SGHRS and CDR2 YFSETQ. DNA for the CDR3: TGCGCCAGCAAGAGACTAGCGGGAAAGAACACCGGGGAGCTGTTTTTT. The encoded protein is CASKRLAGKNTGELFF.

This chain uses TRBV4-3 with TRBJ2-3; TRBD1 agrees at 9 bases. The CDR3 contains 18 residues. The junction had 9 bases not matched to a gene; V was cut back by 0 bases and J by 2 bases. From germline, CDR1 is LGHNA and CDR2 YSLEER. The CDR3 protein is CASSQESHLQGATDTQYF. CDR3 bases: TGCGCCAGCAGCCAAGAATCCCACTTACAGGGGGCCACAGATACGCAGTATTTT.

In this sample, this clone turned up once. This chain joins TRBV5-1 and TRBJ2-2; tentative D call: TRBD2 (6 bases). CDR1 and CDR2 (germline): SGHRS, YFSETQ. This CDR3 region has 15 residues. Trimming pared 4 bases from V and 7 bases from J, leaving 17 bases between. This CDR3 reads CASSSTLAGIGELFF. In DNA, the CDR3 is TGCGCCAGCAGCAGCACTCTGGCGGGAATCGGGGAGCTGTTTTTT.

The DNA of the CDR3 is TGTGCCAGTAGTATGGGAGTGGGACTAGCCCAGACCGGGGAGCTGTTTTTT. Translated, it gives CASSMGVGLAQTGELFF. The chain is built from TRBV19 and TRBJ2-2; 9 bases align to TRBD2. V was clipped by 3 bases and J by 5 bases; unmatched bases: 10. This CDR3 has 17 residues. CDR1 LNHDA and CDR2 SQIVND come from the germline V gene (reference sequence). Together with reference TRBV19 and TRBJ2-2, the CDR3 gives the full variable domain: DGGITQSPKYLFRKEGQNVTLSCEQNLNHDAMYWYRQDPGQGLRLIYYSQIVNDFQKGDIAEGYSVSREKKESFPLTVTSAQKNPTAFYLCASSMGVGLAQTGELFFGEGSRLTVL.

This sequence joins TRBV28 and TRBJ1-1; D is undetermined. The CDR3 consists of 12 residues. Germline lookup yields CDR1 MDHEN and CDR2 SYDVKM. V was pared by 6 bases and J by 8 bases, with 13 bases between. The chain's CDR3 is CASSSPIGEAFF. The CDR3 coding sequence is TGTGCCAGCAGCTCCCCCATCGGGGAAGCTTTCTTT.

The chain combines TRBV5-1 with TRBJ2-2, with TRBD2 matching 12 bases. The CDR3 consists of 17 residues. Trimming removed 5 bases from V and 5 bases from J; junction bases left unmatched: 10. Per germline, CDR1 SGHRS and CDR2 YFSETQ. This CDR3 is CASRSLAGGAGTGELFF. The CDR3 coding sequence is TGCGCCAGCAGGTCACTAGCGGGAGGCGCGGGGACCGGGGAGCTGTTTTTT.

The chain recombines TRBV20-1 with TRBJ2-3; D possibly corresponds to TRBD1 (6 bases). V was pared by 7 bases and J by 5 bases, with 10 bases between. This CDR3 is built from 11 residues. Germline loops: CDR1 DFQATT, CDR2 SNEGSKA (reference sequence). CDR3 sequence (DNA): TGCAGTGTCATGACAGGAGATACGCAGTATTTT. Its protein is CSVMTGDTQYF.

The chain carries TRBV4-1 and TRBJ1-2, with D uncertain. V lost 0 bases, J lost 3 bases, and 11 bases lay in between. The CDR3 contains 15 residues. The germline V gene has CDR1 MGHRA and CDR2 YSYEKL. CDR3 loop: CASSQDTATYYGYTF. CDR3 sequence (DNA): TGCGCCAGCAGCCAAGATACAGCAACCTACTATGGCTACACCTTC.

The rearrangement uses TRBV19 and TRBJ2-1; 10 bases agree with TRBD2. This CDR3 region has 16 residues. Germline CDR1 LNHDA, CDR2 SQIVND (reference sequence). The ends lost 3 bases at V and 7 bases at J; junction bases unmatched: 9. CDR3 DNA sequence: TGTGCCAGTAGTATCGGCAGCGGGAGGGGGTGGAATGAGCAGTTCTTC. Residues: CASSIGSGRGWNEQFF.

The chain employs TRBV12-5 and TRBJ1-5; D ambiguous. CDR1 and CDR2 from the germline V gene are LGHNT and FRNRAP. V gave up 1 base and J gave up 5 bases, with 6 bases separating them. This CDR3 region has 13 residues. This CDR3 is CASGLGEDQPQHF. In DNA form, the CDR3 reads TGTGCTAGTGGTTTGGGAGAAGATCAGCCCCAGCATTTT.

As to this clone: Other DNA sequences of this sample code for an identical CDR3. V usage is TRBV20-1 and J usage is TRBJ2-7; no clear D gene. The CDR3 totals 11 residues. The V gene lost 1 base and the J gene lost 3 bases, with 4 bases spanning the gap. The germline gives CDR1 DFQATT, CDR2 SNEGSKA (reference sequence). CDR3 nucleotides: TGCAGTGCTAGAGGGGGCTACGAGCAGTACTTC. Protein sequence: CSARGGYEQYF.

At least ten counts were recorded for this clone. The DNA for the CDR3 is TGTGCCAGCAGCCAAGCAAACAGTGGAAACACCATATATTTT. It specifies CASSQANSGNTIYF. V and J are TRBV4-2 and TRBJ1-3; D is unresolved. Trimming took off 1 base at V and 3 bases at J, with 7 bases between the two ends. The V gene's germline CDR1 is LGHNA and CDR2 YNFKEQ. The CDR3 has 14 residues.

This chain uses TRBV28 with TRBJ2-1, with D uncertain. Germline CDR1 is MDHEN and CDR2 is SYDVKM. This CDR3 is built from 11 residues. Trimming removed 2 bases at V and 12 bases at J, with 8 bases between. In DNA, the CDR3 is TGTGCCAGCAGTTTAGCGATTGCGCAGTTCTTC. Translating gives CASSLAIAQFF.

The chain uses TRBV10-3 and TRBJ2-5; no clear D. The CDR3 runs to 12 residues. The germline CDR1 and CDR2 sequences are ENHRY and SYGVKD. The V end lost 3 bases, the J end lost 5 bases, and 7 bases lay between the germline ends. The CDR3 coding sequence is TGTGCCATCAGTGACCAGCGCGAGACCCAGTACTTC. Protein sequence: CAISDQRETQYF.

At least ten counts were recorded for this clone. This CDR3 reads CASSWARHANTGELFF. The CDR3 DNA is TGTGCCAGCAGTTGGGCCCGTCACGCGAACACCGGGGAGCTGTTTTTT. The chain carries TRBV27 and TRBJ2-2; D gene ambiguous. Trimming shortened V by 4 bases and J by 0 bases, and 12 bases separated the two germline ends. The germline gives CDR1 MNHEY, CDR2 SMNVEV (reference sequence). This CDR3 region has 16 residues.

The chain has TRBV5-1 and TRBJ1-1; 12 nucleotides align to TRBD1. V lost 5 bases and J lost 0; bases outside the gene matches: 5. This CDR3 is built from 16 residues. Germline assignment: CDR1 SGHRS and CDR2 YFSETQ. The CDR3 nucleotides are TGCGCCAGCAGGTTTGGGACAGGGGGCATGAACACTGAAGCTTTCTTT. It translates to CASRFGTGGMNTEAFF.

The V gene is TRBV10-3, the J gene TRBJ1-3; 7 nucleotides line up with TRBD1. Looked up from germline, CDR1 is ENHRY and CDR2 is SYGVKD. Trimming at V came to 4 bases and at J to 0 bases, leaving 3 bases not matched to a gene. This CDR3 is 15 amino acids long. The CDR3 DNA follows: TGTGCCATCAGTGGGGGGACAGACTCTGGAAACACCATATATTTT. It translates to CAISGGTDSGNTIYF.